This TCR beta chain is drawn from a study of human T cells and chemical hapten exposure (TCRdb year 2021). Background for the entire study: For sensitization, 2% DPC in acetone was applied to an approximately 2 cm by approximately 2 cm area of upper inner arm skin. Most of the patients in the cohort were female, and the cohort covered alopecia areata with under or over 50% scalp involvement, alopecia totalis and alopecia universalis. Throughout the study period of 20 to 25 weeks, patients also received therapeutic DPC doses to the scalp every week. Blood samples were taken from patients before sensitization (week 0) and then at 2, 6 and about 24 weeks after DPC sensitization. In alopecia patients, the study followed how the peripheral blood TCR repertoire changed in vivo over primary and secondary sensitization to diphenylcyclopropenone (DPC), a hapten. Patch tests used Finn chambers with 0.01% DPC on the upper back, scored after 6 days by International Contact Dermatitis Research Group standards. Blood for TCR sequencing was provided by twenty-nine alopecia patients at one to four time points (pre-sensitization, 2, 6 and 24 weeks). The libraries were sequenced as a pool, and the TCR yield per sample differed mostly because of small variations in library volumes within the pool.

Sample time point, as interpreted from the label and publication: patch test 2, 6 weeks after DPC sensitization. The treatment or condition tag for this specimen amounts to: therapeutic diphenylcyclopropenone sensitization with weekly scalp DPC. At every patch-test visit, the blood draw took place before the patch test was put on. Patients were considered eligible if aged 18 to 70, diagnosed with alopecia and deemed suitable for DPC therapy, and patients were excluded if pregnant. Unfractionated whole blood was collected in Tempus Blood RNA tubes, and total RNA was extracted from that blood. The library was made by RACE. The sample was run on a NextSeq 500. During library preparation, unique molecular identifiers were attached to individual cDNA molecules so that TCRs could be counted in a quantitative, reproducible way. Both TCR alpha and TCR beta chains were sequenced from each blood RNA sample. Per the source publication's procedure: Samples had a median of about 96,000 TCRs, with a range from about 23,224 to 750,000. V, J and CDR3 annotation of the TCR reads was carried out using the Decombinator software suite. Every sample was subsampled to the same number of TCRs (28,000) for the PS versus PT1 abundance plots. Expanded TCRs were defined as absent before sensitization and observed at least eight times at the 2-week time point. TCRdb itself trimmed the public reads at Q25 with fastp, ran MiXCR and retained productive beta chains. Each entry merges the rows of one CDR3 protein and shows their most common DNA and genes. TCRdb, not the original authors, processed these V and J calls. For this sample the table gives approximately 84,000 distinct CDR3 sequences, of which about 9.4% were detected only once. The biggest ten clones account for roughly 2.4% of the sample.

Details on this clonotype: No antigen is known for it. Base qualities were left out, and no much larger clone turns up one base away.

CDR1 and CDR2 (MNHEY, SMNVEV) derive from the germline V gene (reference sequence). Reading from cysteine to phenylalanine, the CDR3 counts 13 amino acids. The CDR3 DNA has 39 bases and is translated from base 1. V loses 5 bases, J loses 1 base, and the germline ends lie 8 bases apart. Findings and caveats that apply to the study as a whole: A positive correlation was found between the number of PT1 expanded TCRs and patch test score, with significance reached at thresholds 8, 16 and 32 but not 4. Significantly more large CDR3 similarity clusters were formed by expanded TCRs than by pre-sensitization or healthy control sets, consistent with antigen-driven responses. No change with DPC sensitization was found in the number of TCRs above 1 in 1000 frequency, and no evidence of global repertoire structure alterations was found. After repeated subsampling, the strength of the expansion versus patch-test correlation and the threshold at which it became significant changed. All patients had alopecia, a presumed autoimmune disease, so their immune response might differ from that of healthy individuals.

The source was whole blood, collected in connection with sensitization to the hapten diphenylcyclopropenone (DPC). The sequence was collected from a woman aged 30 to 39 with alopecia areata. Some clones in this sample may be carry-over from other donors' samples. The V gene is TRBV27 and the J gene is TRBJ1-1; no D gene can be assigned with confidence. DNA sequence: TGTGCCAGCAGTACCGTAGGGAACACTGAAGCTTTCTTT. It specifies CASSTVGNTEAFF.